Listed below are T cell receptor beta chains from one sample, sequenced in a study of graft-versus-host responses after intestinal transplantation. Sequenced by immunoSEQ multiplex PCR; TCRdb stores in-frame clones only, minus some. Of just under 65,000 clones detected, approximately 88% appear once; the ten largest clones hold less than 2%. The input for sequencing was ileum tissue, taken 350 to 400 days after transplant. Every receptor here comes from a human patient who received an intestinal transplant, so some T cells may come from the graft donor. Each CDR3 is given with its conserved first and last residue. D genes are given only for firm matches. Clone size is not always given. Where it is, it says once, few, many or a class for expanded clones.

D: .; size: .; J: TRBJ1-1; length: 15; V: TRBV12-5; DNA: TGTGCTAGTGGTTGGGGGGCGAGGGCGGACACTGAAGCTTTCTTT; CDR3: CASGWGARADTEAFF
D: .; size: .; J: TRBJ2-5; length: 15; V: TRBV5-6; DNA: TGTGCCAGCAGCGCCCTACCTACACGGGAAGAGACCCAGTACTTC; CDR3: CASSALPTREETQYF
D: .; size: .; J: TRBJ2-2; length: 16; V: TRBV7-8; DNA: TGTGCCAGCAGCTTAGACAGGGAGATCGGGAGCGGGGAGCTGTTTTTT; CDR3: CASSLDREIGSGELFF
D: .; size: .; J: TRBJ1-2; length: 14; V: TRBV6-5; DNA: TGTGCCAGCATATATGTGGCGGGTAGGGGTGGCTACACCTTC; CDR3: CASIYVAGRGGYTF
D: .; size: .; J: TRBJ2-6; length: 17; V: TRBV5-4; DNA: TGTGCCAGCAGCTCGGGAGTCCTTCGTCTAGGGGCCAACGTCCTGACTTTC; CDR3: CASSSGVLRLGANVLTF
D: .; size: .; J: TRBJ2-7; length: 13; V: TRBV7-2; DNA: TGTGCCAGCAGTCTAAGACTGGATTACGAGCAGTACTTC; CDR3: CASSLRLDYEQYF
D: .; size: .; J: TRBJ2-5; length: 13; V: TRBV15; DNA: TGTGCCACCAGCAGAGATTTAGGAGAGACCCAGTACTTC; CDR3: CATSRDLGETQYF
D: .; size: .; J: TRBJ2-3; length: 12; V: TRBV15; DNA: TGTGCCACCAGCAGAAGCACAGATACGCAGTATTTT; CDR3: CATSRSTDTQYF
D: .; size: once; J: TRBJ1-2; length: 15; V: TRBV14; DNA: TGTGCCAGCAGCCAAGCGGCGGGTTCCCTCTATGGCTACACCTTC; CDR3: CASSQAAGSLYGYTF
D: .; size: .; J: TRBJ2-7; length: 13; V: TRBV6-6; DNA: TGTGCCAGCAGGATGGACAGAGGGGAGGAGCAGTACTTC; CDR3: CASRMDRGEEQYF
D: .; size: .; J: TRBJ1-2; length: 14; V: TRBV5-1; DNA: TGCGCCAGCAGCTTGGTTATCGGTAACTATGGCTACACCTTC; CDR3: CASSLVIGNYGYTF
D: .; size: .; J: TRBJ2-1; length: 13; V: TRBV6-5; DNA: TGTGCCAGCAGTTACTCGGTGGGAGGTGAGCAGTTCTTC; CDR3: CASSYSVGGEQFF
D: TRBD2; size: few; J: TRBJ2-2; length: 19; V: TRBV9; DNA: TGTGCCAGCAGCGTAGATCCGAGCGGGGCGGGGTTTATCACCGGGGAGCTGTTTTTT; CDR3: CASSVDPSGAGFITGELFF
D: .; size: .; J: TRBJ2-3; length: 13; V: TRBV11-2; DNA: TGTGCCAGCAGCTTTGGTTCAACAGATACGCAGTATTTT; CDR3: CASSFGSTDTQYF
D: TRBD1; size: few; J: TRBJ1-2; length: 17; V: TRBV6-1; DNA: TGTGCCAGCAGTGAAGCCCGCGACAGGGTCACTAACTATGGCTACACCTTC; CDR3: CASSEARDRVTNYGYTF
D: .; size: .; J: TRBJ1-2; length: 16; V: TRBV15; DNA: TGTGCCACCAGCAGCGTACCCGGACAGATAAACTATGGCTACACCTTC; CDR3: CATSSVPGQINYGYTF
D: .; size: .; J: TRBJ2-1; length: 14; V: TRBV6-5; DNA: TGTGCCAGCAGTAAGTGGACCGAGATCAATGAGCAGTTCTTC; CDR3: CASSKWTEINEQFF
D: TRBD1; size: .; J: TRBJ2-2; length: 16; V: TRBV7-2; DNA: TGTGCCAGCAGCTCTCGGACAGGGTCCAGAACCGGGGAGCTGTTTTTT; CDR3: CASSSRTGSRTGELFF
D: .; size: once; J: TRBJ1-1; length: 13; V: TRBV29-1; DNA: TGCAGCGTGGTCGGGATGGCGAACACTGAAGCTTTCTTT; CDR3: CSVVGMANTEAFF